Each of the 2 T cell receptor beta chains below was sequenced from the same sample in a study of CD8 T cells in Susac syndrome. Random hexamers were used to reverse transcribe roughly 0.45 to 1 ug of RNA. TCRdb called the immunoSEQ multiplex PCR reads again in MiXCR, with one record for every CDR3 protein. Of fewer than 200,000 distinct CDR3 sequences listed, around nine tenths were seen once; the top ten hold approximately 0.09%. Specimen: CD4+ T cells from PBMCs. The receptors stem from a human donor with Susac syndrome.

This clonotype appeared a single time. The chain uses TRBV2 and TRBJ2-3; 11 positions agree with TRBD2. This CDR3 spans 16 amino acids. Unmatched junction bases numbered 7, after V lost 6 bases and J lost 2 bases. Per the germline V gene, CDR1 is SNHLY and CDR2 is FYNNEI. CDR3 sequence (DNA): TGTGCCAGCAGGGAGGGACTAGCGGCAATCACAGATACGCAGTATTTT. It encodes CASREGLAAITDTQYF.

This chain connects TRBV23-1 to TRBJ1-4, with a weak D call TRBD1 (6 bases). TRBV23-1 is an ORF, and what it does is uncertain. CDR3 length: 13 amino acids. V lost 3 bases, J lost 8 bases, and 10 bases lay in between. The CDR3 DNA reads TGCGCCAGCAGTCATAGGGGGAGAGAAAAACTGTTTTTT. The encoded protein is CASSHRGREKLFF.